This passage covers 7 T cell receptor beta chains from one sample sequenced in a study of cytomegalovirus exposure and HLA in healthy donors. Primers included in the PCR were 60 Vbeta and 13 Jbeta primers. Repertoires were generated with immunoSEQ multiplex PCR, while TCRdb's copy carries only in-frame clones and drops some. The sample shows approximately 150,000 clones, approximately 68% of them seen only once. The sample consisted of PBMCs. The receptor set was obtained from a man in his forties in good health and CMV-seronegative.

J is TRBJ2-1 and V is TRBV27; TRBD1 might be the D (6 bases). The germline gives CDR1 MNHEY, CDR2 SMNVEV (reference sequence). V was cut by 3 bases and J by 1 base, with 13 bases left in between. The CDR3 length is 16 residues. The CDR3 loop reads CASSFIPGASYNEQFF. CDR3 nucleotide sequence: TGTGCCAGCAGTTTCATACCAGGGGCTTCCTACAATGAGCAGTTCTTC.

A few counts support this clone. The chain carries TRBV7-9 and TRBJ2-7; D is unclear. The V gene lost 4 bases and the J gene lost 3 bases, with 13 bases spanning the gap. This CDR3 comprises 14 residues. Germline assignment: CDR1 SEHNR and CDR2 FQNEAQ (reference sequence). The chain's CDR3 is CASSSQALVYEQYF. DNA of the CDR3: TGTGCCAGCAGCTCCCAGGCTTTGGTCTACGAGCAGTACTTC.

Only a few counts were recorded for this clone. This chain connects TRBV29-1 to TRBJ2-5; 9 bases match TRBD1. J gave up 9 bases and V 4 bases, and 9 bases lay outside the gene matches. The CDR3 runs to 13 residues. The V gene's germline CDR1 is SQVTM and CDR2 ANQGSEA. The CDR3 nucleotides read TGCAGCGTTGTACTGACAGGGGGGAGGGCCCAGTACTTC. It codes for CSVVLTGGRAQYF.

The chain links TRBV5-1 to TRBJ2-5; D not resolved. The CDR3 is 13 residues long. From germline, CDR1 is SGHRS and CDR2 YFSETQ. Deletions cut 0 bases from V and 1 base from J, with 4 bases between. The CDR3 here is CASSLGLQETQYF. The CDR3 DNA is TGCGCCAGCAGCTTGGGACTCCAAGAGACCCAGTACTTC. The variable domain in full, completed from reference TRBV5-1 and TRBJ2-5, reads KAGVTQTPRYLIKTRGQQVTLSCSPISGHRSVSWYQQTPGQGLQFLFEYFSETQRNKGNFPGRFSGRQFSNSRSEMNVSTLELGDSALYLCASSLGLQETQYFGPGTRLLVL.

V and J are TRBV5-1 and TRBJ2-7; D is perhaps TRBD2 (6 bases). V lost 4 bases to trimming and J lost 3 bases, with 11 bases between them. CDR1 and CDR2 (germline): SGHRS, YFSETQ. The CDR3 runs 13 residues. CDR3 DNA sequence: TGCGCCAGCAGCGGGACTGCTGACTACGAGCAGTACTTC. Its protein product is CASSGTADYEQYF.

CDR3 amino acids: CASSSPGLAGDTQYF. The CDR3 coding sequence is TGTGCCAGCAGTTCACCAGGACTAGCGGGAGATACGCAGTATTTT. The chain links TRBV28 to TRBJ2-3; TRBD2 matches 11 bases. This CDR3 has 15 amino acids. Germline loops: CDR1 MDHEN, CDR2 SYDVKM. J lost 5 bases, V lost 4 bases, and 5 bases had no gene match.

The chain recombines TRBV27 with TRBJ2-7; D remains ambiguous. CDR3 length: 15 residues. The germline V gene encodes CDR1 MNHEY and CDR2 SMNVEV (reference sequence). Deletions cut 1 base from V and 4 bases from J, with 14 bases between. CDR3 sequence: CASSLFFGFLYEQYF. CDR3 in DNA: TGTGCCAGCAGTTTATTTTTCGGTTTTCTGTACGAGCAGTACTTC.